Below, 8 T cell receptor beta chains from the same sample are listed, as sequenced in a study (dated by TCRdb to about 2015). The receptor library was made with 5' RACE. Instrument on record: Illumina MiSeq. The public reads were reanalyzed by TCRdb: fastp trimming at Q25, MiXCR alignment, in-frame beta chains only. Entries that share a CDR3 protein sequence are merged under the most common genes and DNA. This sample has under 15,000 distinct CDR3 sequences in its table, and 23% of those were observed once. Jointly, the top ten make up 2.5% to 3.5% of the sample. The sequenced sample consisted of naive CD4+ T cells sorted from blood. Taken with the paper, the label for cell subset or site translates to: naive CD4+ T cells, CD4+CD45RA+CD25-. These receptors all stem from a female donor with breast cancer.

The rearrangement links TRBV3-1 to TRBJ2-1, with D unclear. The CDR3 spans 15 residues. In germline, CDR1 is LGHDT, CDR2 YNNKEL (reference sequence). V gave up 0 bases and J gave up 3 bases, with 9 bases separating them. This chain's CDR3 is CASSQDLWGYNEQFF. DNA of the CDR3: TGTGCCAGCAGCCAAGATCTTTGGGGCTACAATGAGCAGTTCTTC.

As for this clonotype: This may come from a read error, since a much larger clone is one base off. The CDR3 ends on some other residue instead of the conserved phenylalanine or tryptophan, so this is likely a read error. The chain carries TRBV16 and TRBJ1-5; perhaps TRBD1 as D (5 bases). The V end was cut by 1 base, the J end by 6 bases, with 13 bases between. Germline CDR1 is KGHSY and CDR2 is FQNENV. The length of the CDR3 is 15 residues. CDR3 sequence: CASSQLSRESQPQHL. The CDR3 DNA is TGTGCCAGCAGCCAATTGAGCAGGGAATCTCAGCCCCAGCATCTT.

This clonotype was counted ten times or more. The chain couples TRBV3-1 to TRBJ2-1; D not resolved. With 3 bases removed from V and 0 bases from J, the gap between germline ends came to 12 bases. CDR1 is LGHDT, CDR2 YNNKEL, per germline (reference sequence). CDR3 length equals 16 residues. CDR3 coding DNA: TGTGCCAGCAGCCACCAAGACTGGAGCTCCTACAATGAGCAGTTCTTC. Translated: CASSHQDWSSYNEQFF.

The rearrangement joins TRBV18 to TRBJ2-1, with TRBD2 matching 10 bases. The length of the CDR3 is 17 residues. The germline gives CDR1 KGHSH, CDR2 LQKENI. V dropped 1 base and J dropped 7; count of bases not matched to a gene: 10. CDR3 in amino acids: CASSPRSSGSSKNEQFF. In DNA, the CDR3 is TGTGCCAGCTCACCACGGTCTAGCGGGAGTTCGAAAAATGAGCAGTTCTTC.

The sample holds many counts of this clonotype. V and J are TRBV6-2 or TRBV6-3 and TRBJ2-1; D possibly matches TRBD1 or TRBD2 (5 bases each). The V gene's germline CDR1 is MNHEY and CDR2 SVGEGT. The V and J ends lost 6 bases and 1 base respectively, with 13 bases between them. This CDR3 has 15 residues. CDR3 bases: TGTGCCAGCAGCAAGGCAGGGAGTTCCTACAATGAGCAGTTCTTC. This gives the protein CASSKAGSSYNEQFF.

On this clonotype: This may be a read error: a much more frequent sequence differs by one nucleotide. The chain recombines TRBV10-3 with TRBJ2-7, with D perhaps TRBD1 or TRBD2 (5 bases each). Germline V gene lookup returns CDR1 ENHRY and CDR2 SYGVKD. The CDR3 spans 12 residues. V was trimmed by 8 bases and J by 0 bases, leaving 8 bases between them. In DNA form, the CDR3 reads TGTGCCATCGCTGGGGGCTCCTACGAGCAGTACTTC. Translation: CAIAGGSYEQYF.

By frequency in the sample, this clonotype is medium-sized. The chain is built from TRBV6-1 and TRBJ2-1; weak D call: TRBD1 (5 bases). CDR1 is MNHNS, CDR2 SASEGT, per germline. Trimming left V 8 bases short and J 5 bases short, with 13 bases between. The CDR3 consists of 13 residues. Here the CDR3 reads CASQGLANNEQFF. In nucleotides, the CDR3 is TGTGCCAGCCAGGGATTGGCAAACAATGAGCAGTTCTTC.

This clonotype was counted many times. The chain is built from TRBV20-1 and TRBJ2-2, with D perhaps TRBD1 (6 bases). Trimming stripped 1 base from V and 3 bases from J, with 12 bases between. The CDR3 extends over 15 amino acids. Germline V gene data show CDR1 as DFQATT and CDR2 as SNEGSKA (reference sequence). Written as DNA, the CDR3 is TGCAGTGCTAGAGCTGGGACATGGTACACCGGGGAGCTGTTTTTT. Protein sequence: CSARAGTWYTGELFF.